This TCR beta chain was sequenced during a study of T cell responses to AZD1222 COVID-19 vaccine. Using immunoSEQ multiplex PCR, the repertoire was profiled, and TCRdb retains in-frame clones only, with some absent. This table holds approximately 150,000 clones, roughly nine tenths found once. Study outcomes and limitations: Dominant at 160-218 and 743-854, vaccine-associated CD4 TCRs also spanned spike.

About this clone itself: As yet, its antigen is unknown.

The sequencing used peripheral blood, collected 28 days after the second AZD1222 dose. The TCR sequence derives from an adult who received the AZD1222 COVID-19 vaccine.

CDR3: CASSQHKGQAGGYTF. The CDR3 DNA reads TGTGCCAGCAGTCAACACAAGGGACAGGCTGGTGGCTACACCTTC. The chain joins TRBV27 to TRBJ1-2; 8 bases agree with TRBD1. CDR1 MNHEY and CDR2 SMNVEV come from the germline V gene (reference sequence). CDR3 size: 15 residues. The J segment lost 7 bases and the V segment lost 5 bases, leaving 12 bases of the junction unmatched.